Below, 28 T cell receptor beta chains from the same sample are listed, as sequenced in a study of blood T cell repertoires in COVID-19. The table came from immunoSEQ multiplex PCR; TCRdb's copy has only in-frame clones and leaves some out. The sample has hundreds of thousands of clones; around 88% are singletons. Sequencing used peripheral blood. The receptors here all came from a woman in her fifties or sixties with COVID-19, enrolled during active disease.

This clone appeared a few times. The chain uses TRBV24-1 and TRBJ1-2; the D is unclear. Trimming took 4 bases from V and 4 from J, leaving 9 bases between them. Germline loops: CDR1 KGHDR, CDR2 SFDVKD. The CDR3 extends over 13 amino acids. The CDR3 DNA reads TGTGCCACCAGTGACTCTGCACTCTATGGCTACACCTTC. Residues: CATSDSALYGYTF.

This chain links TRBV12-3 or TRBV12-4 with TRBJ1-1; D ambiguous. The CDR3 has 13 amino acids. V was clipped by 6 bases and J by 7 bases, with 15 bases between them. Written as DNA, the CDR3 is TGTGCCAGCAGCCAGCCCGGGTGGCTTGAAGCTTTCTTT. It specifies CASSQPGWLEAFF.

This clone was counted once. This rearrangement joins TRBV30 to TRBJ1-3, with D possibly being TRBD1 (6 bases). Germline V gene sequence: CDR1 GTSNPN, CDR2 SVGIG (reference sequence). This CDR3 has 17 amino acids. V lost 2 bases to trimming and J lost 0 bases, with 17 bases between them. This CDR3 reads CAWSHYKSTGSGNTIYF. CDR3 bases: TGTGCCTGGAGTCACTACAAATCGACAGGCTCTGGAAACACCATATATTTT.

This clone was recorded once. The chain recombines TRBV7-8 with TRBJ1-5, with D maybe TRBD1 (5 bases). The germline V and J ends were trimmed by 5 bases and 5 bases, with 13 bases remaining between them. Germline loops: CDR1 SGHVS, CDR2 FQNEAQ. This CDR3 region has 14 residues. DNA for the CDR3: TGTGCCAGCAGCGCTGACAGCATGGATCAGCCCCAGCATTTT. This encodes CASSADSMDQPQHF.

Many counts were recorded for this clone. The V and J genes are TRBV5-1 and TRBJ1-3, with TRBD1 matching 8 bases. Germline V lookup: CDR1 SGHRS, CDR2 YFSETQ. J lost 0 bases, V lost 6 bases, and 2 bases had no gene match. CDR3 size: 14 residues. DNA of the CDR3: TGCGCCAGCAAGGGACAGGCCTCTGGAAACACCATATATTTT. Translating it yields CASKGQASGNTIYF. The variable domain in full, with the rest retrieved from reference TRBV5-1 and TRBJ1-3, is KAGVTQTPRYLIKTRGQQVTLSCSPISGHRSVSWYQQTPGQGLQFLFEYFSETQRNKGNFPGRFSGRQFSNSRSEMNVSTLELGDSALYLCASKGQASGNTIYFGEGSWLTVV.

The rearrangement uses TRBV11-2 and TRBJ2-4; 7 bases align to TRBD2. Trimming at V came to 7 bases and at J to 5 bases, leaving 8 bases not matched to a gene. The CDR3 consists of 14 residues. The germline V gene encodes CDR1 SGHAT and CDR2 FQNNGV. The CDR3: CASILGGGQNIQYF. DNA for the CDR3: TGTGCCAGCATCCTCGGGGGAGGGCAAAACATTCAGTACTTC.

This chain uses TRBV30 with TRBJ2-6; D gene uncertain. Germline values: CDR1 GTSNPN, CDR2 SVGIG (reference sequence). This CDR3 comprises 14 residues. The V gene lost 2 bases and the J gene lost 4 bases, with 9 bases spanning the gap. The DNA for the CDR3 is TGTGCCTGGAGTTTATTCCCCGGGGCCAACGTCCTGACTTTC. Protein: CAWSLFPGANVLTF.

This chain uses TRBV7-8 with TRBJ2-5, with 7 bases matching TRBD1. This CDR3 region has 14 residues. The ends lost 1 base at V and 2 bases at J; junction bases unmatched: 1. The germline CDR1 and CDR2 sequences are SGHVS and FQNEAQ. CDR3 nucleotides: TGTGCCAGCAGCTTAGGGGGACAGCAAGAGACCCAGTACTTC. It translates to CASSLGGQQETQYF.

The gene calls are TRBV15 and TRBJ2-1; 16 nucleotides line up with TRBD2. Trimming cost V 0 bases and J 9 bases; bases outside gene matches: 11. CDR1 is LNHNV, CDR2 YYDKDF, per germline (reference sequence). The CDR3 covers 19 residues. The CDR3 DNA is TGTGCCACCAGCAGAGATCTTCTCGGGACTAGCGGGGGGGCGCGTGAGCAGTTCTTC. This sequence encodes CATSRDLLGTSGGAREQFF.

The chain recombines TRBV3-1 (or the pseudogene TRBV3-2) with TRBJ2-7, with D perhaps matching TRBD2 (6 bases). The CDR3 runs 16 residues. The germline CDR1 and CDR2 sequences are LGHDT and YNNKEL (reference sequence). Trimming shortened V by 4 bases and J by 3 bases, and 19 bases separated the two germline ends. The DNA of the CDR3 is TGTGCCAGCAGCCTGTTCGGAGGGGCTACCTTCTACGAGCAGTACTTC. This translates into CASSLFGGATFYEQYF.

This chain links TRBV21-1 with TRBJ1-4. TRBV21-1 is classified as a pseudogene. This CDR3 spans 15 amino acids. CDR3 sequence: CASSKGWERNEKLFF. CDR3 sequence (DNA): TGTGCCAGCAGCAAAGGTTGGGAGCGAAACGAAAAACTGTTTTTT.

V usage is TRBV15 and J usage is TRBJ1-6; D is possibly TRBD1 (5 bases). The V end lost 9 bases, the J end lost 6 bases, and 18 bases lay between the germline ends. Germline V gene sequence: CDR1 LNHNV, CDR2 YYDKDF (reference sequence). The CDR3 extends over 15 amino acids. DNA of the CDR3: TGTGCCACGTCCCTGCGGGGGATGGGTAATTCACCCCTCCACTTT. This encodes CATSLRGMGNSPLHF.

This clone was observed a single time. The chain has TRBV5-1 and TRBJ1-2, with TRBD1 matching over 9 bases. CDR3 length: 16 amino acids. Germline CDR1 and CDR2: SGHRS and YFSETQ. V lost 4 bases, J lost 3 bases, and 10 bases stayed unmatched. CDR3: CASSGGTGIQHYGYTF. The CDR3 DNA reads TGCGCCAGCAGCGGCGGGACAGGGATCCAGCACTATGGCTACACCTTC. Combining the CDR3 with reference TRBV5-1 and TRBJ1-2 gives the whole variable domain KAGVTQTPRYLIKTRGQQVTLSCSPISGHRSVSWYQQTPGQGLQFLFEYFSETQRNKGNFPGRFSGRQFSNSRSEMNVSTLELGDSALYLCASSGGTGIQHYGYTFGSGTRLTVV.

This chain connects TRBV14 to TRBJ2-2, with D perhaps matching TRBD1 (5 bases). CDR1 SGHDN and CDR2 FVKESK come from the germline V gene. This CDR3 contains 14 residues. V lost 4 bases and J lost 5, with 11 bases in between. The CDR3 protein is CASSLIRQTGELFF. Written as DNA, the CDR3 is TGTGCCAGCAGCCTCATCCGACAGACCGGGGAGCTGTTTTTT.

This clone was detected many times. Relative to the germline gene, one junction end is altered; a read error may explain this. The chain combines TRBV12-3 or TRBV12-4 with TRBJ2-1, with D perhaps TRBD2 (7 bases). There are 12 residues in the CDR3. CDR3 DNA sequence: TGTGCCAGCAGTTTGCCCGGGGGGCCAACGCTCTTC. Translated: CASSLPGGPTLF.

The V and J genes are TRBV27 and TRBJ2-1, with D tentatively TRBD1 (5 bases). The length of the CDR3 is 16 residues. Germline loops: CDR1 MNHEY, CDR2 SMNVEV (reference sequence). The germline V and J ends were trimmed by 7 bases and 0 bases, with 16 bases remaining between them. CDR3: CASIGAGASSYNEQFF. Here the CDR3 DNA reads TGTGCCAGCATAGGGGCAGGCGCTAGCTCCTACAATGAGCAGTTCTTC.

This clone has just one count. The chain recombines TRBV5-8 with TRBJ1-5, with D maybe TRBD1 (6 bases). The CDR3 sequence is 15 residues long. Germline loops: CDR1 SGHTS, CDR2 YDEGEE. V lost 4 bases and J 4 bases, leaving 15 bases between the germline ends. The DNA of the CDR3 is TGTGCCAGCAGCCCTGTCGGGGACAATAATCAGCCCCAGCATTTT. This sequence encodes CASSPVGDNNQPQHF. The full variable domain, in which reference TRBV5-8 and TRBJ1-5 provide the parts outside the CDR3, is EAGVTQSPTHLIKTRGQQATLRCSPISGHTSVYWYQQALGLGLQFLLWYDEGEERNRGNFPPRFSGRQFPNYSSELNVNALELEDSALYLCASSPVGDNNQPQHFGDGTRLSIL.

The chain carries TRBV7-9 and TRBJ1-2; 12 bases are a match to TRBD1. Germline V lookup: CDR1 SEHNR, CDR2 FQNEAQ (reference sequence). This CDR3 contains 17 residues. V gave up 2 bases and J gave up 7 bases; unmatched junction bases: 11. This CDR3 is CASSLRGQGAWTGGYTF. The CDR3, as DNA: TGTGCCAGCAGCTTACGGGGACAGGGGGCTTGGACGGGTGGCTACACCTTC.

This chain joins TRBV11-2 and TRBJ2-2; D is ambiguous. Trimming took 5 bases from V and 13 from J, leaving 11 bases between them. The CDR3 runs 11 residues. Germline CDR1 SGHAT, CDR2 FQNNGV. The CDR3 sequence: CASSPAGGLFF. The CDR3 region has the DNA TGTGCCAGCAGCCCCGCCGGCGGGCTGTTTTTT. The entire variable domain, with the rest obtained from reference TRBV11-2 and TRBJ2-2, is as follows: EAGVAQSPRYKIIEKRQSVAFWCNPISGHATLYWYQQILGQGPKLLIQFQNNGVVDDSQLPKDRFSAERLKGVDSTLKIQPAKLEDSAVYLCASSPAGGLFFGEGSRLTVL.

This sequence joins TRBV6-5 and TRBJ1-2, with D maybe TRBD1 (6 bases). The CDR3 sequence is 14 residues long. V gave up 7 bases and J gave up 4 bases, with 16 bases separating them. The germline gives CDR1 MNHEY, CDR2 SVGAGI. In DNA form, the CDR3 reads TGTGCCAGCAAACGAGCGGACAGAGTCTATGGCTACACCTTC. Amino acids: CASKRADRVYGYTF.

This chain connects TRBV2 to TRBJ1-5, with a tentative D call TRBD1 (6 bases). V lost 6 bases and J lost 3, with 15 bases in between. The CDR3 is made up of 15 amino acids. Germline V CDR1 and CDR2: SNHLY, FYNNEI. Written as DNA, the CDR3 is TGTGCCAGCAGCCTAGTACAGGGTTACAATCAGCCCCAGCATTTT. Amino acids: CASSLVQGYNQPQHF.

This clone has a single count. The V call is TRBV21-1, the J call TRBJ2-4; the D call of TRBD1 is as the table states it, not checked on the DNA. TRBV21-1 is a pseudogene. CDR3 size: 15 residues. CDR3 amino acids: CASSTDRGSKNIQYF. CDR3 sequence (DNA): TGTGCCAGCAGCACCGACAGGGGGTCCAAAAACATTCAGTACTTC.

The rearrangement links TRBV27 to TRBJ1-4, with D unresolved. Looked up from germline, CDR1 is MNHEY and CDR2 is SMNVEV (reference sequence). Trimming removed 5 bases at V and 0 bases at J, with 10 bases between. The CDR3 has 15 residues. The CDR3 bases are TGTGCCAGCAGTCCATACAGCTCAACTAATGAAAAACTGTTTTTT. It yields the protein CASSPYSSTNEKLFF.

The chain combines TRBV28 with TRBJ2-3, with TRBD1 matching 7 bases. There are 14 residues in the CDR3. Germline values: CDR1 MDHEN, CDR2 SYDVKM. With V trimmed by 3 bases and J by 6 bases, 6 bases remained unmatched. CDR3: CASSLSQGLDTQYF. The CDR3 DNA follows: TGTGCCAGCAGTTTGTCACAGGGGCTTGATACGCAGTATTTT.

The chain combines TRBV2 with TRBJ1-2, with 7 bases identical to TRBD1. With 6 bases clipped from V and 4 bases from J, the junction kept 17 bases outside the gene matches. Germline CDR1 and CDR2: SNHLY and FYNNEI. The CDR3 totals 17 residues. CDR3 DNA sequence: TGTGCCAGCAGAGGAACCATTTCGGGACAGTACATCTATGGCTACACCTTC. Protein sequence: CASRGTISGQYIYGYTF.

This clone was observed a handful of times. The rearrangement uses TRBV4-1 and TRBJ2-7; D is undetermined. The germline V and J ends were trimmed by 0 bases and 0 bases, with 6 bases remaining between them. Germline V lookup: CDR1 MGHRA, CDR2 YSYEKL. The CDR3 runs to 14 residues. The CDR3 DNA reads TGCGCCAGCAGCCAAGAGGGCCTCTCCTACGAGCAGTACTTC. This sequence encodes CASSQEGLSYEQYF.

This clone was counted once. The genes are TRBV19 and TRBJ2-6, with D possibly TRBD1 on 6 matching bases. CDR1 and CDR2 (germline): LNHDA, SQIVND (reference sequence). V was cut by 11 bases and J by 2 bases, with 10 bases left in between. The CDR3 is 13 amino acids. The CDR3 sequence: CAVQGTGANVLTF. Here the CDR3 DNA reads TGTGCCGTACAGGGAACTGGGGCCAACGTCCTGACTTTC.

The chain links TRBV30 to TRBJ2-3; D not certain. CDR1 and CDR2 from the germline V gene are GTSNPN and SVGIG (reference sequence). This CDR3 has 16 residues. V lost 0 bases, J lost 6 bases, and 19 bases lay in between. The CDR3 DNA is TGTGCCTGGAGTGTACGGTCCTTTTTGGAGTACGATACGCAGTATTTT. Translated, it gives CAWSVRSFLEYDTQYF.